The next 20 T cell receptor beta chains were all read from a single sample in a study of blood T cell repertoires in COVID-19. Method: immunoSEQ multiplex PCR; TCRdb's copy keeps in-frame clones and lacks some. The table shows 65,000 to 100,000 clones, with about 82% occurring only once. The specimen was peripheral blood. The receptors shown here come from a woman of 80 years or more with acute or convalescent COVID-19.

The J gene is TRBJ1-6, the V gene TRBV6-5; TRBD1 agrees at 7 bases. The CDR3 sequence is 15 residues long. V trimming: 8 bases; J trimming: 0 bases; junction bases outside the gene matches: 4. Germline CDR1 and CDR2: MNHEY and SVGAGI. CDR3 sequence (DNA): TGTGCCAGCGGCGGGACAGACTCCTATAATTCACCCCTCCACTTT. This gives the protein CASGGTDSYNSPLHF.

The gene calls are TRBV30 and TRBJ2-3; possible D gene TRBD1, 6 bases. Trimming left V 5 bases short and J 8 bases short, with 23 bases between. The CDR3 is made up of 15 amino acids. Germline V gene lookup returns CDR1 GTSNPN and CDR2 SVGIG (reference sequence). The CDR3 spells CAWGTGPSGRGTQYF. The CDR3 bases are TGTGCCTGGGGAACAGGGCCCTCTGGCAGAGGTACGCAGTATTTT.

This chain joins TRBV3-1 (or the pseudogene TRBV3-2) and TRBJ1-2, with 8 bases lining up with TRBD1. This CDR3 contains 17 residues. Germline V gene data show CDR1 as LGHDT and CDR2 as YNNKEL (reference sequence). V dropped 4 bases and J dropped 4; count of bases not matched to a gene: 14. Written as DNA, the CDR3 is TGTGCCAGCAGCCCCCGGGACAGGACCCCTTCAGGCTATGGCTACACCTTC. Translating it yields CASSPRDRTPSGYGYTF.

J is TRBJ2-7 and V is TRBV14; TRBD2 matches at 10 bases. The CDR3 is made up of 15 amino acids. Germline CDR1 SGHDN, CDR2 FVKESK. The junction had 5 bases not matched to a gene; V was cut back by 0 bases and J by 6 bases. As DNA, the CDR3 is TGTGCCAGCAGCCAAGACATACTAGCGGGGAGCGAGCAGTACTTC. Translated, it gives CASSQDILAGSEQYF.

The genes are TRBV24-1 and TRBJ1-2; 7 bases are shared with TRBD1. V was pared by 4 bases and J by 5 bases, with 6 bases of the junction left unmatched. This CDR3 spans 14 amino acids. CDR1 and CDR2 from the germline V gene are KGHDR and SFDVKD. The CDR3 here is CATSDSRGQYGYTF. The DNA for the CDR3 is TGTGCCACCAGTGACTCCCGGGGACAGTATGGCTACACCTTC.

The V gene is TRBV20-1, the J gene TRBJ2-7; tentative D call: TRBD2 (7 bases). Germline V gives CDR1 DFQATT, CDR2 SNEGSKA (reference sequence). The CDR3 extends over 14 amino acids. Trimming stripped 3 bases from V and 0 bases from J, with 12 bases between. This CDR3 reads CSASGAGASYEQYF. CDR3 DNA sequence: TGCAGTGCTAGTGGGGCGGGGGCCTCCTACGAGCAGTACTTC.

This chain connects TRBV19 to TRBJ1-4, with D possibly TRBD1 on 5 matching bases. This CDR3 is built from 14 residues. V was cut by 6 bases and J by 8 bases, with 16 bases left in between. The germline gives CDR1 LNHDA, CDR2 SQIVND (reference sequence). CDR3 DNA sequence: TGTGCCAGTAGCTCAGGGTCTCTCGGAGAAAAACTGTTTTTT. Translation: CASSSGSLGEKLFF.

CDR3 bases: TGTGCCAGCAGGGAGACTAGCGGGGGGTCCGATACGCAGTATTTT. This sequence encodes CASRETSGGSDTQYF. The chain is built from TRBV2 and TRBJ2-3; 13 bases align to TRBD2. Losses at the gene ends were 6 bases for V and 6 bases for J; bases not matched to a gene: 6. Germline assignment: CDR1 SNHLY and CDR2 FYNNEI. The CDR3 loop spans 15 amino acids.

The gene calls are TRBV27 and TRBJ2-7, with 12 positions matching TRBD2. The CDR3 spans 18 residues. CDR1 is MNHEY, CDR2 SMNVEV, per germline (reference sequence). Germline trimming cut 4 bases from V and 5 bases from J; bases unmatched to any gene: 15. The CDR3 spells CASSSSLTLAGGPHEQYF. The CDR3 DNA follows: TGTGCCAGCAGTTCCTCACTCACGCTAGCGGGGGGGCCCCACGAGCAGTACTTC.

The V call is TRBV4-1, the J call TRBJ2-3; a weak D match, TRBD2 (6 bases). This CDR3 region has 15 residues. Trimming cost V 3 bases and J 2 bases, with 12 bases left between them. Germline V gene data show CDR1 as MGHRA and CDR2 as YSYEKL. CDR3 coding DNA: TGCGCCAGCAGCCAGGGGGGATGGAACACAGATACGCAGTATTTT. As protein: CASSQGGWNTDTQYF.

This clone was seen only a few times. This chain connects TRBV5-6 to TRBJ2-2; perhaps TRBD1 as D (6 bases). CDR1 SGHDT and CDR2 YYEEEE come from the germline V gene. The germline V and J ends were trimmed by 1 base and 1 base, with 8 bases remaining between them. The CDR3 covers 15 residues. CDR3 DNA sequence: TGTGCCAGCAGCTTGCAGGGACAGAACACCGGGGAGCTGTTTTTT. It encodes CASSLQGQNTGELFF.

This chain joins TRBV9 and TRBJ1-1, with D possibly being TRBD1 (5 bases). V was clipped by 0 bases and J by 0 bases, with 6 bases between them. CDR1 and CDR2 (germline): SGDLS, YYNGEE. The CDR3 is made up of 14 amino acids. Written as DNA, the CDR3 is TGTGCCAGCAGCGTAGCAGGGCTGAACACTGAAGCTTTCTTT. Translated, it gives CASSVAGLNTEAFF.

The gene calls are TRBV7-2 and TRBJ2-3, with D perhaps matching TRBD2 (6 bases). Germline V gene data show CDR1 as SGHTA and CDR2 as FQGNSA. V was cut by 5 bases and J by 11 bases, with 17 bases left in between. The CDR3 is made up of 13 amino acids. The CDR3 sequence is CASSVPGTPQQYF. The CDR3 bases are TGTGCCAGCAGCGTCCCCGGGACTCCTCAGCAGTATTTT.

This clone was found once. The genes are TRBV6-1 and TRBJ1-5; 8 nucleotides align to TRBD1. This CDR3 spans 16 amino acids. Germline V gene data show CDR1 as MNHNS and CDR2 as SASEGT. V dropped 4 bases and J dropped 4; count of bases not matched to a gene: 9. The CDR3 here is CASSASGQGMNQPQHF. CDR3 coding DNA: TGTGCCAGCAGTGCCTCAGGACAGGGTATGAATCAGCCCCAGCATTTT.

The V gene is TRBV11-2, the J gene TRBJ2-3; 7 positions match TRBD2. V dropped 1 base and J dropped 9; count of bases not matched to a gene: 7. In germline, CDR1 is SGHAT, CDR2 FQNNGV. The CDR3 has 14 residues. In nucleotides, the CDR3 is TGTGCCAGCAGCTTAGGTGGGGGAGGGTTGACGCAGTATTTT. Translating gives CASSLGGGGLTQYF.

The chain is built from TRBV5-1 and TRBJ2-3; a weak D match, TRBD2 (6 bases). The CDR3 runs 18 residues. V lost 1 base to trimming and J lost 0 bases, with 18 bases between them. Germline CDR1 SGHRS, CDR2 YFSETQ. The CDR3 spells CASSLMGVGGASTDTQYF. In nucleotides, the CDR3 is TGCGCCAGCAGCTTGATGGGAGTTGGCGGGGCTAGCACAGATACGCAGTATTTT.

In DNA, the CDR3 is TGTGCCAGCAGTCCTATAAACCGAGCGCCCCCGTACTTC. Protein product: CASSPINRAPPYF. This sequence joins TRBV6-5 and TRBJ2-5; D not resolved. The V end lost 5 bases, the J end lost 13 bases, and 20 bases lay between the germline ends. This CDR3 comprises 13 residues. Germline CDR1 is MNHEY and CDR2 is SVGAGI.

The V gene is TRBV9, the J gene TRBJ1-2; D ambiguous. Germline CDR1 reads SGDLS; CDR2 reads YYNGEE. The ends were cut back, 3 bases at V and 2 bases at J, with 17 bases in the middle. The CDR3 contains 16 residues. The chain's CDR3 is CASSERMSLTNYGYTF. CDR3 DNA: TGTGCCAGCAGCGAGAGGATGAGTTTGACCAACTATGGCTACACCTTC.

The chain joins TRBV6-5 to TRBJ1-1; D is perhaps TRBD1 (6 bases). The CDR3 consists of 14 residues. Germline V gene lookup returns CDR1 MNHEY and CDR2 SVGAGI. The ends were cut back, 6 bases at V and 5 bases at J, with 16 bases in the middle. CDR3 residues: CASRSQGLGTEAFF. In DNA, the CDR3 is TGTGCCAGCAGGTCCCAGGGGCTGGGTACTGAAGCTTTCTTT.

The rearrangement links TRBV29-1 to TRBJ2-7; D might be TRBD1 (6 bases). The germline CDR1 and CDR2 sequences are SQVTM and ANQGSEA. V lost 6 bases and J 1 base, leaving 13 bases between the germline ends. This CDR3 has 13 amino acids. CDR3 bases: TGCAGCGTGGGTGGAGGACAGTCCTACGAGCAGTACTTC. It specifies CSVGGGQSYEQYF.